Listed here are 14 T cell receptor delta chains from one sample, sequenced in a study of γδ T cells in repeated Plasmodium falciparum infection. Bulk repertoires came from Vgamma9/Vdelta2+ or Vdelta2-negative gammadelta T cells flow-sorted from PBMC. TCRdb made new clone calls on the multiplex PCR reads using CATT. This table holds about 89,000 delta-chain clones, 1.4% to 1.5% found once. The sample was gamma-delta T cells from blood. All receptors derive from a pool of human donors (malaria-infected and uninfected, not separated).

This clone was seen only a few times. The TCRdb record carries a much larger clone's protein, which differs from this DNA's translation at residue 7; a read error is the likely cause, and the protein listed here is the DNA translation. This sequence joins TRDV1 and TRDJ1; D unresolved. TCRdb is silent on the J gene; assignment here came from matching the DNA to germline. CDR1 and CDR2 (germline): TSWWSYY, QGS. CDR3 length: 19 residues. Between the trimmed V and J ends, which lost 1 base and 2 bases, there was a span of 23 bases. The CDR3 DNA reads TGTGCTCTTGGGGAACGGCTTGGGTCGGCCCACCATGTAACCGATAAACTCATCTTT. This translates into CALGERLGSAHHVTDKLIF.

This clone was counted many times. Since a far larger clone is one base different, this is likely a read error. In the same sample, other DNA sequences code for this CDR3. No J gene was assigned, while the V gene was called as TRDV2; no check of the table's D call, TRDD3, against the DNA was made. Germline V gene data show CDR1 as GEAIGNYY and CDR2 as EKD. The CDR3 has 20 residues. The CDR3 sequence: CACDTIRVMGDAIYTDKLIF. For the CDR3, the DNA is TGTGCCTGTGACACCATACGGGTTATGGGGGATGCAATTTACACCGATAAGCTCATCTTT.

Comment on this clone: The protein that TCRdb holds for this DNA derives from a much larger clone and differs from the translated DNA at residue 4, which likely indicates a read error; the protein shown here is translated from the DNA. V is TRDV2 and J is TRDJ1; 7 bases match TRDD3. No J gene is reported in TCRdb; it was inferred here by comparing the DNA with germline. With V trimmed by 6 bases and J by 0 bases, 9 bases remained unmatched. CDR1 GEAIGNYY and CDR2 EKD come from the germline V gene. The CDR3 length is 15 residues. As DNA, the CDR3 is TGTGCCTGTAGCGTGCTGGGGGCCTACACCGATAAACTCATCTTT. Residues: CACSVLGAYTDKLIF.

This clone was counted at least ten times. A far larger clone is only one base removed, so a read error is likely. Other nucleotide sequences in the sample specify the same CDR3. The V and J genes are TRDV2 and TRDJ1; 10 bases fit TRDD3. This CDR3 is built from 16 residues. Unmatched junction bases numbered 6, after V lost 3 bases and J lost 0 bases. Germline V gene data show CDR1 as GEAIGNYY and CDR2 as EKD. This CDR3 reads CACDLLGDRYTDKLIF. CDR3 nucleotides: TGTGCCTGTGACTTGCTGGGGGATAGGTACACCGATAAACTCATCTTT.

This clone was seen ten or more times. TCRdb has a much larger clone's protein, which differs at residue 11 from the translation of this DNA, likely because of a read error; what is shown is the protein translated from the DNA. CDR3 DNA sequence: TGTGCCTGTGACCCAGTGGGGGCCCCGGGGAACACCGATAAACTCATCTTT. This gives the protein CACDPVGAPGNTDKLIF. The chain is built from TRDV2 and TRDJ1; tentatively, D is TRDD3 (6 bases). Per germline, CDR1 GEAIGNYY and CDR2 EKD. Deletions cut 3 bases from V and 0 bases from J, with 19 bases between. This CDR3 is 17 amino acids long.

This clone occurred a few times. Translating this DNA gives a protein that differs at residue 18 from the TCRdb one, which belongs to a much larger clone; a read error is likely, and the protein shown is this translation. This sequence joins TRDV2 and TRDJ1; TRDD3 aligns across 8 bases. TCRdb leaves out the J gene; it was filled in here by matching the DNA to germline. Germline assignment: CDR1 GEAIGNYY and CDR2 EKD. This CDR3 has 21 residues. The CDR3 protein is CACDTRPSYVLGASYTDELIF. CDR3 DNA sequence: TGTGCCTGTGACACCCGGCCTTCGTACGTACTGGGGGCCTCGTACACCGATGAACTCATCTTT.

In its sample, this clone was seen a few times. The protein in TCRdb stems from a much larger clone and differs at residue 16 from this DNA's translation, likely a read error; here the protein is translated from the DNA. V gene TRDV1 was called; the J gene was not; the table names TRDD3, a call not compared with the DNA. The CDR3 runs to 17 residues. CDR1 is TSWWSYY and CDR2 is QGS in the germline V gene. CDR3 sequence (DNA): TGTGCTCTTGGGGATGCCAGACTGGGGATCCATACCGATAAACTCACCTTT. The encoded protein is CALGDARLGIHTDKLTF.

This clone was seen only a few times. TCRdb's listed protein matches a much larger clone and diverges from this DNA's translation at residue 6, likely through a read error; the protein shown comes from the DNA. The J gene is TRDJ1, the V gene TRDV2, with unresolved D. The J gene, left out of TCRdb, was set here by checking the DNA against germline. Trimming removed 3 bases from V and 0 bases from J, with 16 bases in between. The CDR3 consists of 16 residues. Germline-derived CDR1 and CDR2 are GEAIGNYY and EKD. The CDR3 spells CACDPASDGNTDKLIF. CDR3 coding DNA: TGTGCCTGTGACCCAGCTAGTGACGGCAACACCGATAAACTCATCTTT.

This clone was seen more than once but under ten times. TCRdb's entry gives the protein of a much larger clone, which mismatches this DNA's translation at residue 17, likely from a read error; the protein reported here is translated from the DNA. The chain is built from TRDV2 and TRDJ3, with 9 positions matching TRDD3. Germline assignment: CDR1 GEAIGNYY and CDR2 EKD. The CDR3 runs 19 residues. This chain's CDR3 is CACDTLVGDSPWDTRQVFF. In DNA form, the CDR3 reads TGTGCCTGTGACACCCTAGTGGGGGATAGTCCCTGGGACACCCGACAGGTGTTTTTC.

There are many counts of this clone. The chain recombines TRDV1 with TRDJ1; 8 nucleotides line up with TRDD3. Unmatched junction bases numbered 30, after V lost 8 bases and J lost 1 base. CDR3 size: 22 residues. CDR1 and CDR2 (germline): TSWWSYY, QGS. Here the CDR3 DNA reads TGTGCTCTTTTGTCACATATACGTTCTTTTTACTGGGGGCCCCCTAGCACCGATAAACTCATCTTT. Protein sequence: CALLSHIRSFYWGPPSTDKLIF.

This clone was seen ten or more times. The sample carries other DNA sequences with the same CDR3. V gene TRDV1 combines with J gene TRDJ1, with 11 bases aligning to TRDD3. The J gene was not available in TCRdb and was assigned here by matching the DNA to germline segments. The V gene's germline CDR1 is TSWWSYY and CDR2 QGS. The J segment lost 4 bases and the V segment lost 2 bases, leaving 6 bases of the junction unmatched. The CDR3 spans 16 residues. CDR3 region: CALGEVRTGGYDKLIF. CDR3 nucleotide sequence: TGTGCTCTTGGGGAAGTTCGAACTGGGGGATACGATAAACTCATCTTT.

Concerning this clone itself: The TCRdb protein, from a much larger clone, departs from this DNA's translation at residue 13, likely by read error; the protein shown derives from the DNA. This chain uses TRDV1 with TRDJ1; possibly TRDD2 for D (6 bases). Looked up from germline, CDR1 is TSWWSYY and CDR2 is QGS. V was pared by 1 base and J by 3 bases, with 27 bases between. The CDR3 is 20 amino acids. CDR3 protein: CALGEQALPRNWRIADKLIF. CDR3 coding DNA: TGTGCTCTTGGGGAACAGGCCCTTCCGCGAAACTGGAGGATAGCCGATAAACTCATCTTT.

About this clone itself: TCRdb has a much larger clone's protein, which differs at residue 8 from the translation of this DNA, likely because of a read error; what is shown is the protein translated from the DNA. This chain joins TRDV2 and TRDJ1, with TRDD3 matching over 7 bases. The J gene was not available in TCRdb and was assigned here by matching the DNA to germline segments. Germline V gene data show CDR1 as GEAIGNYY and CDR2 as EKD. V trimming: 0 bases; J trimming: 4 bases; junction bases outside the gene matches: 7. The CDR3 contains 15 residues. CDR3 loop: CACDTGGSANDKLIF. The CDR3 bases are TGTGCCTGTGACACCGGGGGATCGGCCAACGATAAACTCATCTTT.

A word on this clone: A read error likely explains why the TCRdb protein, taken from a much larger clone, differs from this DNA's translation at residue 8; the protein shown is translated from the DNA. The chain employs TRDV1 and TRDJ1; D is unclear. V lost 2 bases, J lost 10 bases, and 23 bases lay in between. The CDR3 consists of 16 residues. The germline CDR1 and CDR2 sequences are TSWWSYY and QGS. The CDR3 DNA follows: TGTGCTCTTGGGGAAGGAGAAGCCGCGTGGGTACCCGGACTCATCTTT. This gives the protein CALGEGEAAWVPGLIF.